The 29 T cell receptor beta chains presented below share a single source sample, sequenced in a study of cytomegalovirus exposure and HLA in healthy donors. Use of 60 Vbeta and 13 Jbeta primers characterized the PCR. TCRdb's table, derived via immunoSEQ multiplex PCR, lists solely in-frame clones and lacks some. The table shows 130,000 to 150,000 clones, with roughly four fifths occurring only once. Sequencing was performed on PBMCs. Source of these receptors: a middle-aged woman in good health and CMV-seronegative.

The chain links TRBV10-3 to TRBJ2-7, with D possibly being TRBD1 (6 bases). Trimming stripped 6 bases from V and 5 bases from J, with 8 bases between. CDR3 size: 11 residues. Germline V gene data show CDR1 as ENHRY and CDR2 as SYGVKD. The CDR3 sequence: CAIRAGDEQYV. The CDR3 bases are TGTGCCATCAGAGCAGGGGACGAGCAGTACGTC.

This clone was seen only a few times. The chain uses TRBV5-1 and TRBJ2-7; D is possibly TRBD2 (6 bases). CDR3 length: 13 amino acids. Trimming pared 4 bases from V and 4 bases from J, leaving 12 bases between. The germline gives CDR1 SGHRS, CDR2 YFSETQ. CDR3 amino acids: CASSPGLTYEQYF. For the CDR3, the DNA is TGCGCCAGCAGCCCGGGACTCACTTACGAGCAGTACTTC.

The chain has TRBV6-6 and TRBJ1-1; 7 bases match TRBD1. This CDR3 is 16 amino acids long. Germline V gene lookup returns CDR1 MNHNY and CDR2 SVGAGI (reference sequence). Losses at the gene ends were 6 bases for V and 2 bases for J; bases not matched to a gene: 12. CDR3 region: CASRSGTANLNTEAFF. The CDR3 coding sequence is TGTGCCAGCAGATCCGGGACAGCAAATCTCAACACTGAAGCTTTCTTT.

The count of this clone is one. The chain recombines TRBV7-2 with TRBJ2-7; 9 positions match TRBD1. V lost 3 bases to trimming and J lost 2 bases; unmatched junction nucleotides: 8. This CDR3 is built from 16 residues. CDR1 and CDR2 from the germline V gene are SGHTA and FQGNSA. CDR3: CASSLGGQGLPYEQYF. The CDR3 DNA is TGTGCCAGCAGCTTGGGAGGACAGGGGCTTCCCTACGAGCAGTACTTC.

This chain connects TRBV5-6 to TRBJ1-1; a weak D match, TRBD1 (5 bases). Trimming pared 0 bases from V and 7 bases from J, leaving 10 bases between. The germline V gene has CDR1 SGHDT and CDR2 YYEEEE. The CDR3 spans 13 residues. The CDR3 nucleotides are TGTGCCAGCAGCTTGGGGGGCTCGGGTGAAGCTTTCTTT. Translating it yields CASSLGGSGEAFF.

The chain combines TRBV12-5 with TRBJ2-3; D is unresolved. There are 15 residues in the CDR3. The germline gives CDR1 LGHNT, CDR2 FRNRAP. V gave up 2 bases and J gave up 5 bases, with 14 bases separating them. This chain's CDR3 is CASGLPMNHGDTQYF. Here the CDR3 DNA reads TGTGCTAGTGGTTTGCCGATGAACCACGGAGATACGCAGTATTTT.

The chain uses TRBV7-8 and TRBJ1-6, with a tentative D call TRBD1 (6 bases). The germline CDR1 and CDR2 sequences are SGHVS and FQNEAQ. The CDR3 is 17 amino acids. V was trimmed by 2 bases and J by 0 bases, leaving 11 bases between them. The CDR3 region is CASSLKDSPSYNSPLHF. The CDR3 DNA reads TGTGCCAGCAGCTTAAAGGACAGCCCCTCCTATAATTCACCCCTCCACTTT.

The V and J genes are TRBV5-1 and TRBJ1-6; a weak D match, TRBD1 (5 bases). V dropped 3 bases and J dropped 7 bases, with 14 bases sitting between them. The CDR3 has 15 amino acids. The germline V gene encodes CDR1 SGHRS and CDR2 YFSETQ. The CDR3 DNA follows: TGCGCCAGCAGCTGGCGGGACCTTACGAATTCACCCCTCCACTTT. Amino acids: CASSWRDLTNSPLHF.

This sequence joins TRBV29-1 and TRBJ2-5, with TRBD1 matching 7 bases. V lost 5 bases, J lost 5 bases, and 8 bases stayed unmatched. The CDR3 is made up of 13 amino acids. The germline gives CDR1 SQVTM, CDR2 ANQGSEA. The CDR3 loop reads CSVWGTVRETQYF. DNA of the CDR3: TGCAGCGTTTGGGGGACAGTGAGGGAGACCCAGTACTTC.

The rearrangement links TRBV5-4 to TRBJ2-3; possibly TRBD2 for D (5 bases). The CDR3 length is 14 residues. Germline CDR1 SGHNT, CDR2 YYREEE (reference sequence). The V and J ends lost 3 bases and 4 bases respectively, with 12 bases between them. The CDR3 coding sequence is TGTGCCAGCAGCTCCAAGGAGGTGGCAGATACGCAGTATTTT. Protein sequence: CASSSKEVADTQYF.

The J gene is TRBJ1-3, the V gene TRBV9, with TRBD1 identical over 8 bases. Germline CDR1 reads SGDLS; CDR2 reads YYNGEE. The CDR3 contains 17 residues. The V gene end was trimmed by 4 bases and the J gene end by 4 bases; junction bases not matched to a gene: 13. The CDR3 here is CASSKLRTGYSGNTIYF. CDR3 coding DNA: TGTGCCAGCAGCAAATTAAGGACAGGGTATTCCGGAAACACCATATATTTT.

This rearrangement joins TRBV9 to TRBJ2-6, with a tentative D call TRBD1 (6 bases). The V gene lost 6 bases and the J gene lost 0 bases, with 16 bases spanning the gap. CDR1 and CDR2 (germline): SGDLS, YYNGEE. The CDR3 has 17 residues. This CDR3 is CASTKTDSRSGANVLTF. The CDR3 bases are TGTGCCAGCACCAAAACGGACAGCCGCTCTGGGGCCAACGTCCTGACTTTC.

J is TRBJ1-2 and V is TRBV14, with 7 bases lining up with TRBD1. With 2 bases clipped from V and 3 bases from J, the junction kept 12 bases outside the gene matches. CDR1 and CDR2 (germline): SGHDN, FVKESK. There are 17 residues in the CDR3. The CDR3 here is CASSQTYRGKGDYGYTF. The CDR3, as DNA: TGTGCCAGCAGCCAAACCTACAGGGGAAAAGGGGACTATGGCTACACCTTC.

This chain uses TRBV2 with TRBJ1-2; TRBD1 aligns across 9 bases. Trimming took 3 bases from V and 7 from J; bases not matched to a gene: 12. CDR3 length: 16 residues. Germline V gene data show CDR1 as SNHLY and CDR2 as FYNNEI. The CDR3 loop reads CASSEAPYGTGSGYTF. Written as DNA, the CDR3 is TGTGCCAGCAGTGAGGCACCGTACGGGACAGGGTCTGGCTACACCTTC. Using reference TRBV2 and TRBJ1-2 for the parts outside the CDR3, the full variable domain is EPEVTQTPSHQVTQMGQEVILRCVPISNHLYFYWYRQILGQKVEFLVSFYNNEISEKSEIFDDQFSVERPDGSNFTLKIRSTKLEDSAMYFCASSEAPYGTGSGYTFGSGTRLTVV.

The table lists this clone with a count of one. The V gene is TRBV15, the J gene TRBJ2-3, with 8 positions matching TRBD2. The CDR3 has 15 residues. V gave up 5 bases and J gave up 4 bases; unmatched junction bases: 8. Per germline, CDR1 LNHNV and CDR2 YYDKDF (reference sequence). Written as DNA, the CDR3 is TGTGCCACCAGCGACCAGCGGGGGAGGGCAGATACGCAGTATTTT. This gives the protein CATSDQRGRADTQYF.

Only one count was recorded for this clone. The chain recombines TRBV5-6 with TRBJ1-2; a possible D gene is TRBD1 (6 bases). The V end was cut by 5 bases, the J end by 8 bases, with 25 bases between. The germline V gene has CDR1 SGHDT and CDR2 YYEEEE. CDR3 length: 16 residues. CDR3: CASSRDTGTSMTGYTF. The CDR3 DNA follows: TGTGCCAGCAGTCGGGACACCGGAACGTCTATGACGGGCTACACCTTC.

CDR3 loop: CASSASNNQPQHF. CDR3 DNA: TGTGCCAGCAGTGCCAGTAACAATCAGCCCCAGCATTTT. The chain combines TRBV2 with TRBJ1-5; D ambiguous. CDR1 and CDR2 (germline): SNHLY, FYNNEI. The CDR3 has 13 residues. With 4 bases removed from V and 3 bases from J, the gap between germline ends came to 7 bases. Full variable domain (outside the CDR3, taken from reference TRBV2 and TRBJ1-5): EPEVTQTPSHQVTQMGQEVILRCVPISNHLYFYWYRQILGQKVEFLVSFYNNEISEKSEIFDDQFSVERPDGSNFTLKIRSTKLEDSAMYFCASSASNNQPQHFGDGTRLSIL.

The CDR3, as DNA: TGTGCCAGCAGTGAAATGCGAGGGGGCGCGGTTGAGGGCTACACCTTC. This gives the protein CASSEMRGGAVEGYTF. This chain joins TRBV2 and TRBJ1-2; 7 nucleotides align to TRBD1. With 2 bases clipped from V and 8 bases from J, the junction kept 14 bases outside the gene matches. This CDR3 is built from 16 residues. Germline CDR1 is SNHLY and CDR2 is FYNNEI. The whole variable domain, remainder taken from reference TRBV2 and TRBJ1-2, is EPEVTQTPSHQVTQMGQEVILRCVPISNHLYFYWYRQILGQKVEFLVSFYNNEISEKSEIFDDQFSVERPDGSNFTLKIRSTKLEDSAMYFCASSEMRGGAVEGYTFGSGTRLTVV.

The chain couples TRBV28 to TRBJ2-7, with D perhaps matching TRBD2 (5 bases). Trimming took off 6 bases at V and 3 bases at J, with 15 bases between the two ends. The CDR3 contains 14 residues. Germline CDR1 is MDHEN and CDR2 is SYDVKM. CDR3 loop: CASSLGNPGYEQYV. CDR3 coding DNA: TGTGCCAGCAGCCTCGGGAATCCGGGCTACGAGCAGTACGTC.

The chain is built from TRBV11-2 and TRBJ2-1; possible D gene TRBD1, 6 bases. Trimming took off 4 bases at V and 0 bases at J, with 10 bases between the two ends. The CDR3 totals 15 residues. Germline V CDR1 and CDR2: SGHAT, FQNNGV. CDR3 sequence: CASSSTGNSYNEQFF. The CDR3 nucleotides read TGTGCCAGCAGCTCCACAGGGAACTCCTACAATGAGCAGTTCTTC.

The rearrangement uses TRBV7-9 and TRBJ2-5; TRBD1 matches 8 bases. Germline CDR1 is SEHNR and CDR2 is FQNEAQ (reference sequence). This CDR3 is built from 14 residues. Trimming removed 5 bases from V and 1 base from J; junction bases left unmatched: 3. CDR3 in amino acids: CASSPGQGQETQYF. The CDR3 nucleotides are TGTGCCAGCAGCCCCGGACAGGGCCAAGAGACCCAGTACTTC.

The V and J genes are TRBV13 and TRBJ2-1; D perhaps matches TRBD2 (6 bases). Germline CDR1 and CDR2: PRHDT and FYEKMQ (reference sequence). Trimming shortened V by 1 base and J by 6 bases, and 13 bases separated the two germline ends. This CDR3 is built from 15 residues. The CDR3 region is CASSLDGSEFNEQFF. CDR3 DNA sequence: TGTGCCAGCAGCTTAGACGGGAGCGAATTCAATGAGCAGTTCTTC. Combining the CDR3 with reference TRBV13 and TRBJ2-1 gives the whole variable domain AAGVIQSPRHLIKEKRETATLKCYPIPRHDTVYWYQQGPGQDPQFLISFYEKMQSDKGSIPDRFSAQQFSDYHSELNMSSLELGDSALYFCASSLDGSEFNEQFFGPGTRLTVL.

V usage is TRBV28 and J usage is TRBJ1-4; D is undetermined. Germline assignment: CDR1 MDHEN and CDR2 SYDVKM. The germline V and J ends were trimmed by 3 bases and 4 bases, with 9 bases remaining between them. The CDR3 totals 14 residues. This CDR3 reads CASSFRGINEKLFF. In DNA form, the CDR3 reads TGTGCCAGCAGTTTCCGGGGAATTAATGAAAAACTGTTTTTT.

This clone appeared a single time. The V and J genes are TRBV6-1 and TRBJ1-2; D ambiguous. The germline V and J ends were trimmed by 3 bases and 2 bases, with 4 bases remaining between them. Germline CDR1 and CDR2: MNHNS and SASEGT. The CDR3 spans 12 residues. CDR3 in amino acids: CASSEANYGYTF. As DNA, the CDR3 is TGTGCCAGCAGTGAGGCCAACTATGGCTACACCTTC.

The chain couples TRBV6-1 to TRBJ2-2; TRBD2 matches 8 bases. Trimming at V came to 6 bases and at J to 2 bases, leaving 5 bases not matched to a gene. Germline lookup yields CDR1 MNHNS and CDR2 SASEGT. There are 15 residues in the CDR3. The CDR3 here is CASSRGGPNTGELFF. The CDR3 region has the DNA TGTGCCAGCAGCCGGGGGGGGCCTAACACCGGGGAGCTGTTTTTT.

CDR3 residues: CASTLFGEGTEAFF. In DNA form, the CDR3 reads TGTGCCAGCACCCTATTTGGGGAGGGCACTGAAGCTTTCTTT. The rearrangement links TRBV6-6 to TRBJ1-1; D gene ambiguous. CDR1 is MNHNY and CDR2 is SVGAGI in the germline V gene (reference sequence). V shed 7 bases and J shed 4 bases, with 16 bases lying between them. This CDR3 contains 14 residues.

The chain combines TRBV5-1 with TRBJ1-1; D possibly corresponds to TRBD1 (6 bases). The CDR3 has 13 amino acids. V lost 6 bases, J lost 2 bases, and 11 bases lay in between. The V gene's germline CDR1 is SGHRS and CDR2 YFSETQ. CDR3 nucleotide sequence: TGCGCCAGCACATCAGGGGAAAACACTGAAGCTTTCTTT. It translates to CASTSGENTEAFF.

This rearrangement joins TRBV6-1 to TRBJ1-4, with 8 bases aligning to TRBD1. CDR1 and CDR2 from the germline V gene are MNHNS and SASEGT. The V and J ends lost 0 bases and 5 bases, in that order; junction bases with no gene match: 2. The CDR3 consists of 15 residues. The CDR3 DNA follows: TGTGCCAGCAGTGAAGCAACAGGGGGAAATGAAAAACTGTTTTTT. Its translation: CASSEATGGNEKLFF.

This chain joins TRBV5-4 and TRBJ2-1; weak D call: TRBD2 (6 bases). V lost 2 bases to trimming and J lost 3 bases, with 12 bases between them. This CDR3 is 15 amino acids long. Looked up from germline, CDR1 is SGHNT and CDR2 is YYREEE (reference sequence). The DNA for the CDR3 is TGTGCCAGCAGCTTCCCCGGGGGAGACTACAATGAGCAGTTCTTC. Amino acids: CASSFPGGDYNEQFF.